This entry features one T cell receptor beta chain sequence. Its antigen is undetermined. The data were taken from a study of cytomegalovirus exposure and HLA in healthy donors. Study outcomes and limitations: Later work found most CMV-associated TCR beta chains apparently HLA-restricted. Association of 15,000 to 20,000 TCR beta sequences with HLA alleles was found at 0.05 false discovery rate in a later analysis.

Primers included in the PCR were 60 Vbeta and 13 Jbeta primers. The data were produced by immunoSEQ multiplex PCR, yet TCRdb's version contains in-frame clones alone and is incomplete. The sample has some 120,000 clones; about 76% are singletons. CDR1 LNHDA and CDR2 SQIVND come from the germline V gene (reference sequence). This CDR3 is built from 14 residues. V shed 1 base, J shed 9 bases, and the junction held 6 bases outside the gene matches. The receptor's source is a woman aged 40 to 50 in good health and CMV-seronegative. The genes are TRBV19 and TRBJ1-5, with 7 positions matching TRBD1. Sequencing input: PBMCs. As DNA, the CDR3 is TGTGCCAGTAGTATAGGGACAGGCGCCCCGCCCCAGCATTTT. It specifies CASSIGTGAPPQHF.